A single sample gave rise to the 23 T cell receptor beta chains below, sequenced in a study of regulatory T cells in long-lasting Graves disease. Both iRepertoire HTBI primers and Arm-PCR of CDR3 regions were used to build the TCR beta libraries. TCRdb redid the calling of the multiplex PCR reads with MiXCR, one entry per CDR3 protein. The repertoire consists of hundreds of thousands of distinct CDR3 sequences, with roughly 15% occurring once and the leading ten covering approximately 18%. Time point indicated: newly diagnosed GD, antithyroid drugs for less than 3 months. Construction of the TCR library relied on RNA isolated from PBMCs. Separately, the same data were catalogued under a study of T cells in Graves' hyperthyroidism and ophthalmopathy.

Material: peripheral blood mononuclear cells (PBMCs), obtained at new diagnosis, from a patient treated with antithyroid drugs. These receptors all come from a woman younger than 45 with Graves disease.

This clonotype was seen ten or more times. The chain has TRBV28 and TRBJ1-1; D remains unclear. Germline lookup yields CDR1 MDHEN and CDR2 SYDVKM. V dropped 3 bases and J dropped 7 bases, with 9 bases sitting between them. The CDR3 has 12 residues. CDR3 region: CASSFGGIEAFF. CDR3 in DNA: TGTGCCAGCAGTTTCGGAGGGATTGAAGCTTTCTTT.

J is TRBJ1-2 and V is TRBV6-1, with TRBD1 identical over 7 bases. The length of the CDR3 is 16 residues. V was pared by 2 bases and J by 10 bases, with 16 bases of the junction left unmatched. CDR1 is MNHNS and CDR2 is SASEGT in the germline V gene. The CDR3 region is CASSERTGPLGLAYTF. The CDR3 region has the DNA TGTGCCAGCAGTGAACGGACAGGACCCTTAGGGCTCGCCTACACCTTC.

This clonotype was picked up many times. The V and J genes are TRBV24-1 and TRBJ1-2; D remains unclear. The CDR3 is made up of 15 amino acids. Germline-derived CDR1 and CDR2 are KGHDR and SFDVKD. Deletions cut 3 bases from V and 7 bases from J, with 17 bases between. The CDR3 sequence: CATSDGSPSIGGYTF. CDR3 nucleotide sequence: TGTGCCACCAGTGATGGGTCTCCCTCAATCGGTGGCTACACCTTC.

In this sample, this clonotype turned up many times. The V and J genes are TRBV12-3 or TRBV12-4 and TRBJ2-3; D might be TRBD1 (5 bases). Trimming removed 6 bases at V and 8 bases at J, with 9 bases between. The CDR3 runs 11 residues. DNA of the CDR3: TGTGCCAGCAGAGGTAGGGGTACGCAGTATTTT. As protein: CASRGRGTQYF.

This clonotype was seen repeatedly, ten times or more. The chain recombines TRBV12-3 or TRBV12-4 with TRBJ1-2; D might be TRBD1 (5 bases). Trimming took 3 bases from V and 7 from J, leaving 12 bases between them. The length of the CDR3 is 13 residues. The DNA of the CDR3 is TGTGCCAGCAGTTTTTATTTGGGGGGTGGCTACACCTTC. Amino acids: CASSFYLGGGYTF.

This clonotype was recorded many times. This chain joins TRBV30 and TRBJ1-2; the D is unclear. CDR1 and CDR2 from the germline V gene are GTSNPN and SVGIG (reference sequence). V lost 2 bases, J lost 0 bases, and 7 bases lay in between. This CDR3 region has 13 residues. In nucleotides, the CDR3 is TGTGCCTGGAGTTCGGGTACTAACTATGGCTACACCTTC. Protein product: CAWSSGTNYGYTF.

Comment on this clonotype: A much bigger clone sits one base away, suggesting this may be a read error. The chain's CDR3 is CASSEGTGFNQPQRF. The CDR3 DNA is TGTGCCAGCAGTGAGGGGACAGGATTTAATCAGCCCCAGCGTTTT. The rearrangement links TRBV6-4 to TRBJ1-5; 8 positions match TRBD1. The CDR3 consists of 15 residues. Per the germline V gene, CDR1 is MRHNA and CDR2 is SNTAGT.

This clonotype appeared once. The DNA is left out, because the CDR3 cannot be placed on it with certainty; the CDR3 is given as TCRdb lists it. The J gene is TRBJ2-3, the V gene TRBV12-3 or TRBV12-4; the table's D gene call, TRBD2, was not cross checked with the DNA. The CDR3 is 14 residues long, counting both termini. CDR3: CASSFGLGADTRYF.

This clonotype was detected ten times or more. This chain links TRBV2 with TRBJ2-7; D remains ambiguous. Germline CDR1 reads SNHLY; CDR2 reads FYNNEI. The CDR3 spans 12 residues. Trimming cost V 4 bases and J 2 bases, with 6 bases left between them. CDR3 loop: CASSVTTYEQYF. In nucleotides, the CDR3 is TGTGCCAGCAGTGTTACCACCTACGAGCAGTACTTC.

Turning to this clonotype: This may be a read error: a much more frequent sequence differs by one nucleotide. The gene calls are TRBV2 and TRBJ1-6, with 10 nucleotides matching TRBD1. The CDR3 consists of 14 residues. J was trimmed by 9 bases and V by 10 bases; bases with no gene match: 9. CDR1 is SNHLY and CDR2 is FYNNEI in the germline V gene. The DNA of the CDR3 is TGTGCCATCAGCGCCGGGACAGGGGTTTCACCCCTCCACTTT. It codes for CAISAGTGVSPLHF.

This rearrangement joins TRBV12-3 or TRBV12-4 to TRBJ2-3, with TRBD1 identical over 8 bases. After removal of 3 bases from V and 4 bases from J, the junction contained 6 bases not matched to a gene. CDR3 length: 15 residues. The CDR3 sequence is CASSFDRGQADTQYF. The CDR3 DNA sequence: TGTGCCAGCAGTTTCGACAGGGGACAGGCAGATACGCAGTATTTT.

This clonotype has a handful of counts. CDR3 in DNA: TGCAGTGCTAGGGGTACAGGCGGTATTCCCTCGAACACCGGGGAGCTGTTTTTT. Protein sequence: CSARGTGGIPSNTGELFF. The chain links TRBV20-1 to TRBJ2-2, with D perhaps matching TRBD1 (5 bases). Deletions cut 3 bases from V and 0 bases from J, with 20 bases between. CDR3 length: 18 residues. Germline V CDR1 and CDR2: DFQATT, SNEGSKA (reference sequence).

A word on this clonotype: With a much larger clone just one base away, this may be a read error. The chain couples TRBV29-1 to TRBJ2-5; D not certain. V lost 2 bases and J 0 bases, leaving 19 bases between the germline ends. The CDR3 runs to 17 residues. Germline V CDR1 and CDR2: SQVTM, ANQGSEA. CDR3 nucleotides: TGCAGCGTTGAATTTTGGCGGAATCTCCTAAACCAAGAGACCCAGTACTTC. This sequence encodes CSVEFWRNLLNQETQYF. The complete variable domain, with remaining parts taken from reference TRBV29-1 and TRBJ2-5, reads SAVISQKPSRDICQRGTSLTIQCQVDSQVTMMFWYRQQPGQSLTLIATANQGSEATYESGFVIDKFPISRPNLTFSTLTVSNMSPEDSSIYLCSVEFWRNLLNQETQYFGPGTRLLVL.

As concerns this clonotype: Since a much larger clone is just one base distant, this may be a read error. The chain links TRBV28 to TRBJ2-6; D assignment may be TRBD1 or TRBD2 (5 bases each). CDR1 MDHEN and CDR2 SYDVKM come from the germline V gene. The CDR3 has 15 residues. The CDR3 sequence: CASTPRGSEANVLTF. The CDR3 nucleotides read TGTGCCAGCACCCCCCGGGGCTCTGAGGCCAACGTCCTGACTTTC.

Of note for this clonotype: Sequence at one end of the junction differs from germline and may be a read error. CDR3 in amino acids: CAWSELAGAGFLGRF. In DNA form, the CDR3 reads TGTGCCTGGAGTGAACTAGCGGGAGCCGGTTTTCTAGGTCGCTTC. The rearrangement joins TRBV30 to TRBJ2-1; 11 bases are shared with TRBD2. The CDR3 sequence is 15 residues long. CDR1 and CDR2 from the germline V gene are GTSNPN and SVGIG (reference sequence).

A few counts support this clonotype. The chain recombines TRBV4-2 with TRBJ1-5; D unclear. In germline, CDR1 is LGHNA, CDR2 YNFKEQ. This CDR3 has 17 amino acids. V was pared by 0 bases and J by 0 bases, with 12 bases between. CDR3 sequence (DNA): TGTGCCAGCAGCCAAGAAGGAGGCGGTTATAGCAATCAGCCCCAGCATTTT. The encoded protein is CASSQEGGGYSNQPQHF.

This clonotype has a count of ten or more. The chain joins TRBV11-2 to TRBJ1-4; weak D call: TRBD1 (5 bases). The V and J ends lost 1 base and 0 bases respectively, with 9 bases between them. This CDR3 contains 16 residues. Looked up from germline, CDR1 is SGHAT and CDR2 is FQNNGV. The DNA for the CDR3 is TGTGCCAGCAGCTTAGGCAGGGTTGCAACTAATGAAAAACTGTTTTTT. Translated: CASSLGRVATNEKLFF.

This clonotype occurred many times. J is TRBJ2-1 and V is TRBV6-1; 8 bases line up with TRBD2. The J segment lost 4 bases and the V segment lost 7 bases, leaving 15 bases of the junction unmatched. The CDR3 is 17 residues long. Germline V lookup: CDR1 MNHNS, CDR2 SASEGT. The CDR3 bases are TGTGCCAGCATCCCCTCTAACGTCGGGAGGGCGTACAATGAGCAGTTCTTC. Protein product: CASIPSNVGRAYNEQFF.

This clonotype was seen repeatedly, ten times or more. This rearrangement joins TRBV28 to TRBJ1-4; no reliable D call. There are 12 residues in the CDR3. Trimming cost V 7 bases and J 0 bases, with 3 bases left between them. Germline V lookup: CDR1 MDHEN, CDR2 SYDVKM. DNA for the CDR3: TGTGCCAGCACCTCAACTAATGAAAAACTGTTTTTT. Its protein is CASTSTNEKLFF.

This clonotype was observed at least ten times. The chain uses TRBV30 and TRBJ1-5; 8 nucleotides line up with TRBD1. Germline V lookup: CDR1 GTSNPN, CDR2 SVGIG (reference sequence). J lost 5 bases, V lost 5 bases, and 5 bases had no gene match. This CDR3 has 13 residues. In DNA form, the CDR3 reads TGTGCCTGGGGACAGGGAATCGATCAGCCCCAGCATTTT. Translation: CAWGQGIDQPQHF.

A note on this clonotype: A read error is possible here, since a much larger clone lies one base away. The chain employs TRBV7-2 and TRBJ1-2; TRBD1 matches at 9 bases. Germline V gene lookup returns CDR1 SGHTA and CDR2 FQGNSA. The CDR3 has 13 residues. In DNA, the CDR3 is TGTGTCAGCAGCACCGGGACAGGGTATGGCTACACCTTC. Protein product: CVSSTGTGYGYTF.

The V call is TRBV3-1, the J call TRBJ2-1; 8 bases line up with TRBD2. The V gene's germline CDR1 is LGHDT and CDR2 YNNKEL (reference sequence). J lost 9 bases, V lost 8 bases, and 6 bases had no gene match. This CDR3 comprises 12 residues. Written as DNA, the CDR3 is TGTGCCAGCCTCGGGAGGGCGGGTGAGCAGTTCTTC. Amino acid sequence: CASLGRAGEQFF.

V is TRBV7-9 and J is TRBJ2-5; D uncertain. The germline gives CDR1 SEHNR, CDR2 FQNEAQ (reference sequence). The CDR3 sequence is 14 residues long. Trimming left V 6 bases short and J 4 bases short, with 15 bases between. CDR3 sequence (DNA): TGTGCCAGCAGTCGAGTACCCGCAGTAGAGACCCAGTACTTC. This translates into CASSRVPAVETQYF.